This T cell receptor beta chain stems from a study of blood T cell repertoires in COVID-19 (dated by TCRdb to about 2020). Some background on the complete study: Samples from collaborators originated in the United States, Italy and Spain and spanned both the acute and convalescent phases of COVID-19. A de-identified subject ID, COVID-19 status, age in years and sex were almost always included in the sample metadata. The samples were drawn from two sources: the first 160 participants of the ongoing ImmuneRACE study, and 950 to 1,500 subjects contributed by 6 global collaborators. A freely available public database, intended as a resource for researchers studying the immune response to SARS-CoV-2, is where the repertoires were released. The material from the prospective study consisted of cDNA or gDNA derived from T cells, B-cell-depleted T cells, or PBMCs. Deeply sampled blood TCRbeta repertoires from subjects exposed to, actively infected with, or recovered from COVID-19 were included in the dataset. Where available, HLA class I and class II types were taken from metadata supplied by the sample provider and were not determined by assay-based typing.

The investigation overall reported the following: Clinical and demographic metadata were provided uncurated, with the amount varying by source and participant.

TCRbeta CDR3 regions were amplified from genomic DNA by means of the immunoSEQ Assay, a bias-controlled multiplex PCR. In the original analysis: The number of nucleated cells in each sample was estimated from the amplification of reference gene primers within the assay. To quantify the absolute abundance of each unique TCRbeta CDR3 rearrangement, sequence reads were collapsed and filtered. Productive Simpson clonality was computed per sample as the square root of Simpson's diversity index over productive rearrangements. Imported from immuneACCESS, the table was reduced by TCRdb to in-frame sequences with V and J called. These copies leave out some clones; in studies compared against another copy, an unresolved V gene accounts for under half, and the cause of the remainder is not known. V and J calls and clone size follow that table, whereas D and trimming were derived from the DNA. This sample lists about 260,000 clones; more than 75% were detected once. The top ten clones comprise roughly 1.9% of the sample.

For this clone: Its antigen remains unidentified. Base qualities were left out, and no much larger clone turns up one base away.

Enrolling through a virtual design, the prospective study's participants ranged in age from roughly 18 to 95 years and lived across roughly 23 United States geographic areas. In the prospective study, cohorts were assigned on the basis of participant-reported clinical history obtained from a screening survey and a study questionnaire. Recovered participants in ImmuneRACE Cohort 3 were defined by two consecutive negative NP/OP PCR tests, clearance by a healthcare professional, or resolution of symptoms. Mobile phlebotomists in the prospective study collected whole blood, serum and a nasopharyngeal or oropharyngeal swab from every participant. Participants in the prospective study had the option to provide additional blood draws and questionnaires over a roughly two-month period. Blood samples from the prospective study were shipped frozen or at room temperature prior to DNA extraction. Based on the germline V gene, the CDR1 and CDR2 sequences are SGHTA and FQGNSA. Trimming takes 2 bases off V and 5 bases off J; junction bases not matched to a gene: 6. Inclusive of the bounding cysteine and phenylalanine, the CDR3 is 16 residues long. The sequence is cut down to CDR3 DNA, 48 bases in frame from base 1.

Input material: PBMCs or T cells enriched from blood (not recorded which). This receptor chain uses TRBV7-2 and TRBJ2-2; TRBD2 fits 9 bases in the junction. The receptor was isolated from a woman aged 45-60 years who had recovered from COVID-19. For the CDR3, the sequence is CASSLQPSGMTGELFF. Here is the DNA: TGTGCCAGCAGCTTACAACCTAGCGGGATGACCGGGGAGCTGTTTTTT.